The clone carrying this T cell receptor (beta chain) was observed a few times. The antigen is undetermined. Within the ViraFEST assay, antigen-specific CD4+ T cells underwent expansion with viral peptide pools prior to sequencing. Isolation of CD4+ T cells took place after 10 days of culture. The data derive from a study of vaccination effects on CD4 cells after COVID-19. Germline CDR1 WNHNN, CDR2 SYGVQD (reference sequence). V lost 2 bases, J lost 5 bases, and 13 bases lay in between. CDR3 length equals 15 residues. Libraries were prepared by immunoSEQ multiplex PCR; TCRdb keeps only in-frame clonotypes and omits some of them. The data show roughly 20,000 clones, about 70% seen once.

The chain uses TRBV10-1 and TRBJ2-1; D possibly corresponds to TRBD1 (5 bases). The specimen comprised CD4+ T cells from PBMCs cultured with HCoV-229E spike peptides, sampled before COVID-19 vaccination. This TCR was sampled from a human donor who received a COVID-19 vaccine. The CDR3 loop reads CASSEGQGPHNEQFF. CDR3 bases: TGCGCCAGCAGTGAGGGTCAGGGCCCACACAATGAGCAGTTCTTC.